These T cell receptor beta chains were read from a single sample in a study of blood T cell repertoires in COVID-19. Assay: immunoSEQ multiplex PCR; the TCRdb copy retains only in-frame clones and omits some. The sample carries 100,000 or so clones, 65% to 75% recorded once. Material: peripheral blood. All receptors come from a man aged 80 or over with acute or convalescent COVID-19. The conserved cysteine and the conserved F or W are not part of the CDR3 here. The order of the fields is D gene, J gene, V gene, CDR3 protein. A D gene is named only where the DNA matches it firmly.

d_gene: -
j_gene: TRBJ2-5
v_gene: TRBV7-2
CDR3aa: ASSIAFQETQY

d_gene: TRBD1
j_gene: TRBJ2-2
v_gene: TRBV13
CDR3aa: ASSLGGTETGELF

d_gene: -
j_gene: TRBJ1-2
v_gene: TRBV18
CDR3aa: ASSPRREEGYT

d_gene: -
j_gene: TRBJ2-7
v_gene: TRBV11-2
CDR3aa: ASSLVSYEQY

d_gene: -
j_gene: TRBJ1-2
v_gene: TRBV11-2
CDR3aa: ASSLYDSLDGYGYT

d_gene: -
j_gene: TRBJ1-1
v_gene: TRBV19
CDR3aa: ASSMGGAARAF

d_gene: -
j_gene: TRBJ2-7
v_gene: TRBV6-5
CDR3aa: ASSRTRGTDEQY

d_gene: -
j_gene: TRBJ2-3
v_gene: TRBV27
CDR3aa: ASSLYLPGTDTQY

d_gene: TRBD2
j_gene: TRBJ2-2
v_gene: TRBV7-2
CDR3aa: ASSLTSGNTGELF

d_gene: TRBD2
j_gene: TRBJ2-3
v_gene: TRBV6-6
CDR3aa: ASSFGLAGRGDTQY

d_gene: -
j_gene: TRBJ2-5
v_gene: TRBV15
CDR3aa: ATSRDTSYQETQY

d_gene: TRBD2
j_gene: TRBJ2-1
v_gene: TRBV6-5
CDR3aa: ASKQNLAGSGEQF

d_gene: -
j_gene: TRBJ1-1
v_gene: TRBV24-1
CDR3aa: ATSEGLGGTEAF

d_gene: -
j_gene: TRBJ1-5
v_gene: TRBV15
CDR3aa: ATSPGSSNQPQH

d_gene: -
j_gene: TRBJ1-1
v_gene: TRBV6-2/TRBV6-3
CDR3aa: ASSWTVNTEAF

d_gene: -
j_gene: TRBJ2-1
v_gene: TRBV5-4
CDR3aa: ASSLEKLQGEQF

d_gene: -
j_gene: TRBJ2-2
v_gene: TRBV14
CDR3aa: ASSRLPGELF

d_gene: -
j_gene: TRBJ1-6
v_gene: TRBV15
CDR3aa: ATSRKGRESPLH

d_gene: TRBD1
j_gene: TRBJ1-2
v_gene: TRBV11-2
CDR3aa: ASSSGTANYGYT